The entry that follows covers one T cell receptor beta chain sequence. Trimming removed 0 bases from V and 0 bases from J, with 12 bases in between. Germline V lookup: CDR1 SGHRS, CDR2 YFSETQ. The CDR3 spans 16 residues. Authors' data handling: Cell counts per sample came from amplifying reference gene primers. TCRdb's table, derived via immunoSEQ multiplex PCR, lists solely in-frame clones and lacks some. Clone size and V and J calls were adopted from that table, with D and trimming inferred from the DNA. The repertoire holds about 88,000 clones, with 88% as singletons. The data were obtained in a study of blood T cell repertoires in COVID-19. Study summary: Material from acute and convalescent COVID-19 was sourced from the United States, Italy and Spain. The analysed material was cDNA or gDNA that came from T cells, B-cell-depleted T cells, or PBMCs.

The sequence came from an elderly man with acute or convalescent COVID-19. This sequence joins TRBV5-1 and TRBJ1-2; possibly TRBD1 for D (6 bases). Source material: peripheral blood. CDR3 bases: TGCGCCAGCAGCTTGGATGGACAGAGACCTAACTATGGCTACACCTTC. As protein: CASSLDGQRPNYGYTF.